This T cell receptor (beta chain) came from a study of blood T cells in healthy people across ages. General study results and limits: Age advanced and TCR beta diversity per million T cells fell, roughly linearly.

Primed by a sample-barcoded 5' primer and a J-beta primer mix, a second PCR proceeded for 7 to 11 cycles. MiXCR, applied by TCRdb to the 5' RACE reads, yields one record per CDR3 protein. Among about 640,000 distinct CDR3 sequences listed, approximately 30% were seen once. Drawing of peripheral blood yielded ten milliliters from each donor. Germline-derived CDR1 and CDR2 are DFQATT and SNEGSKA (reference sequence). This CDR3 contains 16 residues. V lost 0 bases to trimming and J lost 7 bases, with 22 bases between them. As to this clonotype: What it binds is unknown. Possible read error: a much larger clone is one base away.

Source material: blood. The chain is built from TRBV20-1 and TRBJ2-7, with D perhaps TRBD1 or TRBD2 (5 bases each). This receptor was taken from a woman of 80 years or more in good health. CDR3 sequence: CSARDWGTAGYNEQYF. CDR3 DNA sequence: TGCAGTGCTAGAGATTGGGGGACCGCAGGATACAATGAGCAGTACTTC.